This T cell receptor beta chain derives from a study of T cell repertoires in cytomegalovirus infection. The overall study: Based on public TCR beta signatures, there were indications of CMV infection and of a matching HLA type. Findings of the study overall: HLA-C-restricted, CMV-specific TCR beta clonotypes were dominant ex vivo.

Remarks on this clonotype: Its antigen remains unknown.

The CDR3 spans 15 residues. V gave up 3 bases and J gave up 1 base; unmatched junction bases: 7. CDR1 SGDLS and CDR2 YYNGEE come from the germline V gene. MiXCR was run by TCRdb on the reads, yielding one entry per CDR3 protein. The sample has about 230,000 distinct CDR3 sequences, about 20% seen once. This chain uses TRBV9 with TRBJ2-7; 7 positions agree with TRBD1. The sequence was obtained from a human donor in good health (CMV status not recorded). Some clones in this sample may be carry-over from other donors' samples. Source material: CD8+ T cells from PBMCs. The CDR3 region has the DNA TGTGCCAGCAGCGACCCCGGGACAGAGTCCTACGAGCAGTACTTC. Its protein is CASSDPGTESYEQYF.